These 25 T cell receptor beta chains share one sample of origin, sequenced in a study of blood T cell repertoires in COVID-19. TCRdb keeps only in-frame clones here, not all; method: immunoSEQ multiplex PCR. This table has 80,000 to 100,000 clones, under 90% appearing once. What was sequenced was peripheral blood. The source is a human donor with active COVID-19. The donor label of this sample is uncertain.

This chain connects TRBV5-5 to TRBJ2-5; 9 nucleotides match TRBD1. CDR3 length: 15 amino acids. V lost 4 bases, J lost 4 bases, and 8 bases stayed unmatched. CDR1 SGHKS and CDR2 YYEKEE come from the germline V gene (reference sequence). CDR3 loop: CASSPGTGSGETQYF. The CDR3 nucleotides read TGTGCCAGCAGCCCTGGGACAGGGAGCGGAGAGACCCAGTACTTC.

The chain couples TRBV4-3 to TRBJ1-1; 10 bases are shared with TRBD1. CDR1 is LGHNA and CDR2 is YSLEER in the germline V gene. The CDR3 is 18 amino acids. With V trimmed by 4 bases and J by 3 bases, 14 bases remained unmatched. The CDR3 reads CASSLTLPGTGDYTEAFF. For the CDR3, the DNA is TGCGCCAGCAGCCTAACCCTCCCCGGGACAGGGGACTACACTGAAGCTTTCTTT.

The rearrangement uses TRBV30 and TRBJ1-5; D is ambiguous. The CDR3 is 15 residues long. Germline CDR1 and CDR2: GTSNPN and SVGIG (reference sequence). Trimming shortened V by 0 bases and J by 3 bases, and 12 bases separated the two germline ends. CDR3 nucleotide sequence: TGTGCCTGGAGTGTTTCGGGATTCAACAATCAGCCCCAGCATTTT. This codes for CAWSVSGFNNQPQHF.

The chain carries TRBV19 and TRBJ1-1; 7 nucleotides align to TRBD1. Germline trimming cut 5 bases from V and 0 bases from J; bases unmatched to any gene: 3. The CDR3 runs 14 residues. Germline lookup yields CDR1 LNHDA and CDR2 SQIVND (reference sequence). The CDR3 bases are TGTGCCAGTAGTGCCGGGACAGTGAACACTGAAGCTTTCTTT. Translated: CASSAGTVNTEAFF.

The DNA for the CDR3 is TGTGCCAGCAGCCCCGAGGCCCAGGGCTACGAGCAGTACTTC. Protein product: CASSPEAQGYEQYF. The chain employs TRBV3-1 (or the pseudogene TRBV3-2) and TRBJ2-7, with D possibly TRBD1 on 5 matching bases. The V gene's germline CDR1 is LGHDT and CDR2 YNNKEL (reference sequence). The CDR3 extends over 14 amino acids. Trimming removed 4 bases at V and 3 bases at J, with 13 bases between.

The chain has TRBV7-6 and TRBJ2-3, with 10 bases matching TRBD1. The CDR3 extends over 15 amino acids. The V gene's germline CDR1 is SGHVS and CDR2 FNYEAQ. V was clipped by 5 bases and J by 1 base; unmatched bases: 3. The CDR3 sequence is CASSPDRGRTDTQYF. The CDR3 nucleotides are TGTGCCAGCAGCCCCGACAGGGGGCGCACAGATACGCAGTATTTT.

The CDR3: CASSFRWATEAFF. DNA of the CDR3: TGTGCCAGCAGTTTCCGGTGGGCCACTGAAGCTTTCTTT. The rearrangement links TRBV28 to TRBJ1-1; D gene ambiguous. CDR3 length: 13 amino acids. Trimming removed 3 bases at V and 4 bases at J, with 9 bases between. Germline V gives CDR1 MDHEN, CDR2 SYDVKM. Together with reference TRBV28 and TRBJ1-1, the CDR3 gives the full variable domain: DVKVTQSSRYLVKRTGEKVFLECVQDMDHENMFWYRQDPGLGLRLIYFSYDVKMKEKGDIPEGYSVSREKKERFSLILESASTNQTSMYLCASSFRWATEAFFGQGTRLTVV.

The rearrangement joins TRBV28 to TRBJ1-6; 9 bases match TRBD1. This CDR3 is 17 amino acids long. J lost 4 bases, V lost 5 bases, and 9 bases had no gene match. Germline V gene data show CDR1 as MDHEN and CDR2 as SYDVKM. DNA for the CDR3: TGTGCCAGCAGTCCCCAGACAGGGGGGATATATAATTCACCCCTCCACTTT. Translating gives CASSPQTGGIYNSPLHF. The variable domain in full, completed from reference TRBV28 and TRBJ1-6, reads DVKVTQSSRYLVKRTGEKVFLECVQDMDHENMFWYRQDPGLGLRLIYFSYDVKMKEKGDIPEGYSVSREKKERFSLILESASTNQTSMYLCASSPQTGGIYNSPLHFGNGTRLTVT.

The rearrangement uses TRBV20-1 and TRBJ2-2; D is possibly TRBD2 (7 bases). V was cut by 6 bases and J by 4 bases, with 15 bases left in between. In germline, CDR1 is DFQATT, CDR2 SNEGSKA (reference sequence). The CDR3 runs 14 residues. CDR3 in DNA: TGCAGTGCCAGTCGGGGGGCGGGCACCGGGGAGCTGTTTTTT. Translating gives CSASRGAGTGELFF.

The chain carries TRBV2 and TRBJ1-4, with TRBD1 identical over 7 bases. The CDR3 extends over 13 amino acids. V trimming: 8 bases; J trimming: 2 bases; junction bases outside the gene matches: 2. Looked up from germline, CDR1 is SNHLY and CDR2 is FYNNEI. In nucleotides, the CDR3 is TGTGCCAGCTCGACAGGGACTAATGAAAAACTGTTTTTT. This gives the protein CASSTGTNEKLFF.

This clone was found a few times. The CDR3 is CASSQGDRSRNSPLHF. CDR3 nucleotides: TGCGCCAGCAGCCAAGGGGACAGGTCGAGGAATTCACCCCTCCACTTT. This sequence joins TRBV4-1 and TRBJ1-6, with 8 bases identical to TRBD1. The germline V gene encodes CDR1 MGHRA and CDR2 YSYEKL. The CDR3 sequence is 16 residues long. Trimming cost V 1 base and J 7 bases; bases outside gene matches: 6.

The CDR3 here is CASSFVAAGDTGELFF. The CDR3 DNA is TGTGCCAGCAGCTTCGTGGCTGCGGGGGATACCGGGGAGCTGTTTTTT. V gene TRBV7-9 combines with J gene TRBJ2-2, with 7 bases that match TRBD2. Looked up from germline, CDR1 is SEHNR and CDR2 is FQNEAQ (reference sequence). This CDR3 spans 16 amino acids. J was trimmed by 5 bases and V by 3 bases; bases with no gene match: 9.

The CDR3 sequence is CASSRSGVSYNEQFF. The DNA of the CDR3 is TGTGCCAGCAGCCGCTCAGGGGTCTCCTACAATGAGCAGTTCTTC. The V gene is TRBV6-5, the J gene TRBJ2-1; possibly TRBD1 for D (6 bases). CDR1 and CDR2 from the germline V gene are MNHEY and SVGAGI. V gave up 6 bases and J gave up 0 bases, with 12 bases separating them. The CDR3 spans 15 residues.

This clone came up a few times. The chain employs TRBV18 and TRBJ2-7; TRBD1 matches at 10 bases. V shed 3 bases, J shed 4 bases, and the junction held 9 bases outside the gene matches. The CDR3 has 16 residues. Germline V gene lookup returns CDR1 KGHSH and CDR2 LQKENI. CDR3 region: CASSPLPRTGGYEQYF. As DNA, the CDR3 is TGTGCCAGCTCACCCCTACCACGGACAGGGGGATACGAGCAGTACTTC.

This CDR3 reads CASSSTVYGYTF. DNA for the CDR3: TGTGCCAGCAGCTCTACGGTATATGGCTACACCTTC. V and J are TRBV7-8 and TRBJ1-2; D gene unclear. The CDR3 has 12 residues. V was trimmed by 4 bases and J by 5 bases, leaving 8 bases between them. The germline V gene encodes CDR1 SGHVS and CDR2 FQNEAQ.

The chain links TRBV29-1 to TRBJ2-7; maybe TRBD1 (6 bases). Per germline, CDR1 SQVTM and CDR2 ANQGSEA. The length of the CDR3 is 13 residues. V shed 0 bases and J shed 5 bases, with 11 bases lying between them. CDR3 sequence: CSVEDRAGDEQYF. The CDR3 bases are TGCAGCGTTGAAGATCGGGCAGGGGACGAGCAGTACTTC.

Comment on this clone: Other nucleotide sequences in the sample specify the same CDR3. This rearrangement joins TRBV4-3 to TRBJ2-3, with 10 bases identical to TRBD2. Germline V gene data show CDR1 as LGHNA and CDR2 as YSLEER. CDR3 length equals 15 residues. V lost 2 bases and J lost 5; bases outside the gene matches: 4. The CDR3 DNA is TGCGCCAGCAGCCAAACTAGCGGGGTCGTAGATACGCAGTATTTT. It specifies CASSQTSGVVDTQYF.

This clone was found a few times. The chain uses TRBV7-9 and TRBJ1-4; the D gene is possibly TRBD1 (6 bases). The CDR3 spans 13 residues. From germline, CDR1 is SEHNR and CDR2 FQNEAQ (reference sequence). The V end lost 3 bases, the J end lost 8 bases, and 10 bases lay between the germline ends. The CDR3 DNA follows: TGTGCCAGCAGCTTTCGGCAGGGGGAAAAACTGTTTTTT. Amino acids: CASSFRQGEKLFF.

The V and J genes are TRBV4-1 and TRBJ1-2, with 9 nucleotides matching TRBD1. J gave up 6 bases and V 1 base, and 12 bases lay outside the gene matches. This CDR3 is 17 amino acids long. Germline V gene sequence: CDR1 MGHRA, CDR2 YSYEKL. CDR3 DNA: TGCGCCAGCAGCCAAGGACCGACGACAGGGGGGAGGAATGGCTACACCTTC. Translation: CASSQGPTTGGRNGYTF.

The rearrangement joins TRBV7-8 to TRBJ1-4, with D possibly TRBD1 on 6 matching bases. The CDR3 extends over 15 amino acids. V dropped 1 base and J dropped 4 bases, with 10 bases sitting between them. CDR1 and CDR2 (germline): SGHVS, FQNEAQ. The CDR3 protein is CASSLGQVNNEKLFF. CDR3 nucleotides: TGTGCCAGCAGCTTAGGACAGGTTAATAATGAAAAACTGTTTTTT.

V is TRBV7-6 and J is TRBJ2-1; 12 bases line up with TRBD2. J lost 7 bases, V lost 1 base, and 2 bases had no gene match. The CDR3 totals 15 residues. CDR1 and CDR2 (germline): SGHVS, FNYEAQ. This CDR3 is CASSLGLAGVNEQFF. CDR3 nucleotide sequence: TGTGCCAGCAGCTTAGGACTAGCGGGGGTTAATGAGCAGTTCTTC.

With respect to this clone: The sample holds other DNA sequences that translate to the same CDR3. J is TRBJ1-4 and V is TRBV5-5, with no clear D. This CDR3 spans 12 amino acids. V was clipped by 2 bases and J by 5 bases, with 4 bases between them. Germline CDR1 is SGHKS and CDR2 is YYEKEE (reference sequence). This CDR3 is CASSFQNEKLFF. CDR3 coding DNA: TGTGCCAGCAGCTTCCAAAATGAAAAACTGTTTTTT.

The chain is built from TRBV12-2 and TRBJ2-2; TRBD1 reflects the table's D call only, with no check against the DNA. TRBV12-2 is a pseudogene. The CDR3 contains 15 residues. The CDR3 spells CASRLRRENTGELFF. CDR3 DNA sequence: TGTGCAAGTCGCTTACGCAGGGAAAACACCGGGGAGCTGTTTTTT.

The chain is built from TRBV27 and TRBJ1-2, with D tentatively TRBD1 (5 bases). Germline V gene data show CDR1 as MNHEY and CDR2 as SMNVEV (reference sequence). The CDR3 contains 14 residues. Trimming removed 5 bases at V and 7 bases at J, with 17 bases between. The chain's CDR3 is CASSAMLGVFGYTF. The CDR3 DNA reads as TGTGCCAGCAGTGCAATGCTAGGGGTCTTTGGCTACACCTTC.

The chain combines TRBV2 with TRBJ1-5; unclear D gene. Germline V gene sequence: CDR1 SNHLY, CDR2 FYNNEI. Trimming cost V 10 bases and J 1 base, with 17 bases left between them. The CDR3 has 15 residues. CDR3 coding DNA: TGTGCCACCTCACGGGAGCATTCGAGCAATCAGCCCCAGCATTTT. This encodes CATSREHSSNQPQHF.